This TCR beta chain was sequenced for a study of CD8+CD57+ T cells in acquired aplastic anemia. Overall study context: Yields of DNA that came from sorted CD4+ and CD8+ cells averaged 3.2 ug.

The V gene end was trimmed by 7 bases and the J gene end by 2 bases; junction bases not matched to a gene: 2. CDR1 is KGHDR and CDR2 is SFDVKD in the germline V gene. This CDR3 is 14 amino acids long. It was genomic DNA that served as the template for profiling TCR beta VDJ and CDR3. TCRdb reprocessed the reads via MiXCR and lists one record per CDR3 protein. This table has under 200,000 distinct CDR3 sequences, just under 65% appearing once. Of note for this clonotype: Antigen specificity is unknown.

Whole-study results and caveats: Controls did not differ significantly from patients in CD8+ Simpson's diversity. The same twenty-nine CD8+ CDR3 sequences occurred in patients and in controls.

This clonotype was obtained from a human donor in good health. Sequencing was carried out using sorted CD4+, CD8+, or CD8+CD57+ T cells (not recorded which) from PBMCs. The chain employs TRBV24-1 and TRBJ2-3; 10 nucleotides agree with TRBD1. The CDR3 DNA is TGTGCCACCAGGGGACAGGGGACCACAGATACGCAGTATTTT. Translated: CATRGQGTTDTQYF.